Listed here are 13 T cell receptor beta chains from one sample, sequenced in a study of regulatory T cells in long-lasting Graves disease (dated by TCRdb to the early 2020s). Per the publication, the time point label means: newly diagnosed GD, antithyroid drugs for less than 3 months. For both TCR sequencing and RNA sequencing, RNA was extracted from PBMCs using TRIzol. The method behind the library was multiplex PCR. Sequencer: Illumina HiSeq 4000. TCR beta libraries were built with iRepertoire HTBI primers and Arm-PCR amplification of CDR3 regions. TCRdb reprocessed the public reads (quality trimming at Q25 with fastp, clone calling with MiXCR) and kept in-frame beta chains. Every entry covers one CDR3 protein and lists the most common genes and DNA from its rows. The sample table records 450,000 to 700,000 distinct CDR3 sequences; about 13% of these occur just once. 10% of the sample is taken by the ten largest.

These same records also appear under a second study, on T cells in Graves' hyperthyroidism and ophthalmopathy.

This specimen consisted of peripheral blood mononuclear cells (PBMCs), obtained at new diagnosis, from a patient treated with antithyroid drugs. The receptor set was obtained from a man aged 25-45 years with Graves disease. Donor details come from another sample of the same person, matched by shared clones.

The chain combines TRBV6-4 with TRBJ2-5; D remains ambiguous. CDR3 length: 17 amino acids. Trimming stripped 8 bases from V and 2 bases from J, with 24 bases between. Germline V gene lookup returns CDR1 MRHNA and CDR2 SNTAGT. CDR3 nucleotides: TGTGCCAGCGGCTCCGTCCTTCCGGTAGCCGGTCAAGAGACCCAGTACTTC. Encoded protein: CASGSVLPVAGQETQYF.

As to this clonotype: This may arise from a read error, as a much more abundant clone is one base away. The rearrangement joins TRBV5-1 to TRBJ2-1; 9 bases fit TRBD2. Germline V gene data show CDR1 as SGHRS and CDR2 as YFSETQ. This CDR3 is built from 15 residues. The CDR3 DNA sequence: TGCGCCGGCAGCTTGCAGGGACTAGCTTACAATGAGCAGTTCTTC. The encoded protein is CAGSLQGLAYNEQFF.

This clonotype was counted ten times or more. The chain uses TRBV2 and TRBJ1-5; D is ambiguous. Germline-derived CDR1 and CDR2 are SNHLY and FYNNEI. Deletions cut 2 bases from V and 6 bases from J, with 11 bases between. The CDR3 contains 14 residues. In DNA, the CDR3 is TGTGCCAGCAGTGAATTCGCCGCGGGTCAGCCCCAGCATTTT. Translated: CASSEFAAGQPQHF.

This clonotype was seen ten or more times. The chain uses TRBV6-9 and TRBJ1-1, with D uncertain. The germline CDR1 and CDR2 sequences are MNHGY and SVAAGI. Trimming stripped 3 bases from V and 1 base from J, with 9 bases between. CDR3 length: 14 residues. The chain's CDR3 is CASSYSEENTEAFF. DNA of the CDR3: TGTGCCAGCAGTTACTCTGAGGAGAACACTGAAGCTTTCTTT.

V gene TRBV30 combines with J gene TRBJ2-2; D is perhaps TRBD2 (6 bases). The CDR3 extends over 12 amino acids. Trimming shortened V by 8 bases and J by 13 bases, and 20 bases separated the two germline ends. In germline, CDR1 is GTSNPN, CDR2 SVGIG (reference sequence). CDR3 sequence reads: CAAPLTGEALFF. The CDR3 region has the DNA TGTGCCGCTCCCTTGACGGGGGAGGCGCTGTTTTTT.

This clonotype appeared many times. The rearrangement uses TRBV27 and TRBJ2-2; D not resolved. Germline V gene sequence: CDR1 MNHEY, CDR2 SMNVEV (reference sequence). Trimming removed 5 bases at V and 2 bases at J, with 12 bases between. The CDR3 runs to 15 residues. The CDR3 loop reads CASSLTWTNTGELFF. CDR3 nucleotide sequence: TGTGCCAGCAGTCTTACGTGGACCAACACCGGGGAGCTGTTTTTT.

The table lists this clonotype with many counts. The chain recombines TRBV20-1 with TRBJ2-1; perhaps TRBD1 as D (6 bases). V was cut by 2 bases and J by 4 bases, with 21 bases left in between. CDR1 is DFQATT and CDR2 is SNEGSKA in the germline V gene (reference sequence). The CDR3 extends over 17 amino acids. The CDR3 nucleotides read TGCAGTGCTAGACAACTTAGACCGAGGGGGTTTTACAATGAGCAGTTCTTC. This translates into CSARQLRPRGFYNEQFF.

The chain is built from TRBV6-1 and TRBJ2-7, with 8 bases identical to TRBD2. Trimming cost V 10 bases and J 6 bases; bases outside gene matches: 11. Germline assignment: CDR1 MNHNS and CDR2 SASEGT. The CDR3 contains 13 residues. CDR3 loop: CATKAGAGTEQYF. The CDR3 DNA reads as TGTGCCACCAAAGCGGGAGCGGGGACCGAGCAGTACTTC.

This clonotype was seen more than once but under ten times. This rearrangement joins TRBV6-1 to TRBJ2-3; D gene ambiguous. The V gene lost 6 bases and the J gene lost 5 bases, with 12 bases spanning the gap. The CDR3 has 13 residues. Germline lookup yields CDR1 MNHNS and CDR2 SASEGT. This chain's CDR3 is CASSRDGLDTQYF. The DNA of the CDR3 is TGTGCCAGCAGCCGAGATGGTTTAGATACGCAGTATTTT.

CDR3 sequence reads: CSARVPGTPNPGSYGYTF. The CDR3 DNA follows: TGCAGTGCTAGAGTACCGGGGACTCCAAATCCGGGAAGCTATGGCTACACCTTC. This chain uses TRBV20-1 with TRBJ1-2, with a weak D call TRBD1 (5 bases). CDR1 is DFQATT and CDR2 is SNEGSKA in the germline V gene (reference sequence). Deletions cut 1 base from V and 4 bases from J, with 25 bases between. The CDR3 has 18 residues.

There are many counts of this clonotype. One end of the junction does not line up with germline, which may come from a read error. The gene calls are TRBV11-2 and TRBJ2-5, with D hard to call. Looked up from germline, CDR1 is SGHAT and CDR2 is FQNNGV. The CDR3 is 14 residues long. CDR3 in amino acids: CASSLDPEEPWVGF. In nucleotides, the CDR3 is TGTGCCAGCAGCTTAGACCCCGAGGAGCCATGGGTGGGATTC.

The sample holds many counts of this clonotype. This sequence joins TRBV29-1 and TRBJ2-2, with D maybe TRBD1 (6 bases). The CDR3 sequence is 12 residues long. Germline V gene lookup returns CDR1 SQVTM and CDR2 ANQGSEA. Trimming shortened V by 7 bases and J by 7 bases, and 13 bases separated the two germline ends. The CDR3 nucleotides read TGCAGCGCTCTGACAGGCGGCGGGGAGCTGTTTTTT. Encoded protein: CSALTGGGELFF.

This clonotype was seen at least ten times. This rearrangement joins TRBV27 to TRBJ2-7, with 9 bases lining up with TRBD2. Germline assignment: CDR1 MNHEY and CDR2 SMNVEV (reference sequence). This CDR3 is built from 16 residues. V lost 4 bases and J lost 0; bases outside the gene matches: 7. Here the CDR3 DNA reads TGTGCCAGCAGTTCGTGGAGTAGCGGGAGCTCCTACGAGCAGTACTTC. This translates into CASSSWSSGSSYEQYF.